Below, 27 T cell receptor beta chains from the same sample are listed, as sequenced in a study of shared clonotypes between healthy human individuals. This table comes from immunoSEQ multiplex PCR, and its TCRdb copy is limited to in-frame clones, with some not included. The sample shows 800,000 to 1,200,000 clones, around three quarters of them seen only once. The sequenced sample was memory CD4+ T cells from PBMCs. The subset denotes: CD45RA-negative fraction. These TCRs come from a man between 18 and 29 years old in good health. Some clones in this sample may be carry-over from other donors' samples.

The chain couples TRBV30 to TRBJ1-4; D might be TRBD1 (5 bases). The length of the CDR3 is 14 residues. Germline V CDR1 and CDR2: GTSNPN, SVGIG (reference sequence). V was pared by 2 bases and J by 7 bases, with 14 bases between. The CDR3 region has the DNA TGTGCCTGGAGTTCCCAGGGAGGGAGTGAAAAACTGTTTTTT. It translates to CAWSSQGGSEKLFF.

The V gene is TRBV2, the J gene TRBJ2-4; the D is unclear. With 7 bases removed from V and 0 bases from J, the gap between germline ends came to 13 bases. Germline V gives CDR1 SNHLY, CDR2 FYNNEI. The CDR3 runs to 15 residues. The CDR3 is CASTYVDLAKNIQYF. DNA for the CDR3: TGTGCCAGCACGTATGTGGATCTAGCCAAAAACATTCAGTACTTC.

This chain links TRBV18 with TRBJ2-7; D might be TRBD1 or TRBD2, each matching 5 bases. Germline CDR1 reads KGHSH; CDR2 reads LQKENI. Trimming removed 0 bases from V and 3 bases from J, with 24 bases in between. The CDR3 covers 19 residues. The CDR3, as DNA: TGTGCCAGCTCACCACCGTACCAAATTACCGGGACGGACCACTACGAGCAGTACTTC. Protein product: CASSPPYQITGTDHYEQYF. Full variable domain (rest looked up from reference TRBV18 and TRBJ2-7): NAGVMQNPRHLVRRRGQEARLRCSPMKGHSHVYWYRQLPEEGLKFMVYLQKENIIDESGMPKERFSAEFPKEGPSILRIQQVVRGDSAAYFCASSPPYQITGTDHYEQYFGPGTRLTVT.

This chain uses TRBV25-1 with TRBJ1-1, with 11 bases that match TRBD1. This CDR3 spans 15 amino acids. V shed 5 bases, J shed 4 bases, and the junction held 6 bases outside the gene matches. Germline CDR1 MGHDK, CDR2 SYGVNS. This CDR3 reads CASSKDRGQGTEAFF. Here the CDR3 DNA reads TGTGCCAGCAGTAAGGACAGGGGGCAAGGCACTGAAGCTTTCTTT.

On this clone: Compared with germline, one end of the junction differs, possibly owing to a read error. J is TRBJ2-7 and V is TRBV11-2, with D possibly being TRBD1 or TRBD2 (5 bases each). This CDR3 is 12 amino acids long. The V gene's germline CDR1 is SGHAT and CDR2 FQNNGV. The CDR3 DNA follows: TGTGCCAGCAGCATAGAGGGGCTCGAGCAGTACTTC. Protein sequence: CASSIEGLEQYF.

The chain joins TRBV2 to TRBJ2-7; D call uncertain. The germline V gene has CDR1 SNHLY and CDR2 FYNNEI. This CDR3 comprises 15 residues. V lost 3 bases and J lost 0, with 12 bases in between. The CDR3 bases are TGTGCCAGCAGTGATGGGCCCCTGGGCTCCTACGAGCAGTACTTC. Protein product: CASSDGPLGSYEQYF.

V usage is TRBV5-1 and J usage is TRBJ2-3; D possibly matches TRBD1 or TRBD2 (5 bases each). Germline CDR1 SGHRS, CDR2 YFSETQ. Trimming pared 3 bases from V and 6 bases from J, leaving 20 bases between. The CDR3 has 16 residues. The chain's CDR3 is CASSSLGTGGRDTQYF. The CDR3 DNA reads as TGCGCCAGCAGCTCCTTAGGGACGGGTGGCCGGGATACGCAGTATTTT.

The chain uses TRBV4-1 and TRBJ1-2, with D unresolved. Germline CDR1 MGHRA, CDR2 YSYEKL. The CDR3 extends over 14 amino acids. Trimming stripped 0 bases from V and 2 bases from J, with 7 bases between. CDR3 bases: TGCGCCAGCAGCCAAGATTGGCAGAACTATGGCTACACCTTC. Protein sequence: CASSQDWQNYGYTF.

The CDR3 bases are TGCGCCAGCAGCCCGGGGGGTGGCACCTACAATGAGCAGTTCTTC. Its translation: CASSPGGGTYNEQFF. This chain connects TRBV10-1 to TRBJ2-1, with 7 bases matching TRBD2. Germline V gives CDR1 WNHNN, CDR2 SYGVQD (reference sequence). The trim removed 6 bases at V and 2 bases at J, leaving 7 bases unmatched. CDR3 length: 15 amino acids.

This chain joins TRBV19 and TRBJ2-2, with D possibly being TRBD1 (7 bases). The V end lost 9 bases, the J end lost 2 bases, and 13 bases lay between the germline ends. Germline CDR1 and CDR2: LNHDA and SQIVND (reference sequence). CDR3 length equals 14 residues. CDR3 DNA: TGTGCCAGCCAGGGGGGAATTAACACCGGGGAGCTGTTTTTT. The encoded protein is CASQGGINTGELFF.

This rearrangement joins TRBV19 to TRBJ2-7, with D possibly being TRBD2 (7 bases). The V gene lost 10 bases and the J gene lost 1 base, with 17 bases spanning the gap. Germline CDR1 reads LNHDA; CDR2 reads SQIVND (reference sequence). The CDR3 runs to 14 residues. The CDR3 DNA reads TGTGCCACACGGACTAGGGGGGGGTCCTACGAGCAGTACTTC. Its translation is CATRTRGGSYEQYF.

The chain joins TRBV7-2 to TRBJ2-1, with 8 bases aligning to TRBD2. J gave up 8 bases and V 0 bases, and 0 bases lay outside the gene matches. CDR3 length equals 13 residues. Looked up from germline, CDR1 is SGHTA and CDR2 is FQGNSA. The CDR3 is CASSLAGGDEQFF. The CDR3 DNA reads TGTGCCAGCAGCTTAGCCGGGGGGGATGAGCAGTTCTTC.

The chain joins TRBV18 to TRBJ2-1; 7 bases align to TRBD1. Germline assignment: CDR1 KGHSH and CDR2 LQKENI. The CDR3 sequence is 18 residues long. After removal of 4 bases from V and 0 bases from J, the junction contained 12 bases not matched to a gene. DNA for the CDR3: TGTGCCAGCTCACTACAGATTCTTTGGGACAGCTCCTACAATGAGCAGTTCTTC. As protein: CASSLQILWDSSYNEQFF.

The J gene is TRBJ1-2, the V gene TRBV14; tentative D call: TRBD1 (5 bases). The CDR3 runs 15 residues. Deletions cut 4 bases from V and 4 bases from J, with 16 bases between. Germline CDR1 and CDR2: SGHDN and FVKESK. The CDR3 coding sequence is TGTGCCAGCAGCCTCGTGCCACCAGGGCTCTATGGCTACACCTTC. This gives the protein CASSLVPPGLYGYTF.

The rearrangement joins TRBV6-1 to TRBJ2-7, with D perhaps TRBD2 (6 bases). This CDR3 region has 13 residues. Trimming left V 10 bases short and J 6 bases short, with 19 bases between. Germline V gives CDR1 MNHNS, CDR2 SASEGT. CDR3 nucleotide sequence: TGTGCCACCCGAGGAGGGACCCAGGCCGAGCAGTACTTC. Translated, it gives CATRGGTQAEQYF.

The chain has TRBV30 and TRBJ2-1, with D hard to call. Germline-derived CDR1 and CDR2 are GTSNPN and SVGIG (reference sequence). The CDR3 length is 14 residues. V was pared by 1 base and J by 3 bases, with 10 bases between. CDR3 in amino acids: CAWSARAVYNEQFF. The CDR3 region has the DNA TGTGCCTGGAGTGCTAGGGCCGTCTACAATGAGCAGTTCTTC.

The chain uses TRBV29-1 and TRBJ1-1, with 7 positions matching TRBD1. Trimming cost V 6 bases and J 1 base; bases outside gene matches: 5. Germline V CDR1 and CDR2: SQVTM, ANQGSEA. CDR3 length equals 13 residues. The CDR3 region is CSVVQGTNTEAFF. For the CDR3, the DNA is TGCAGCGTAGTACAGGGGACGAACACTGAAGCTTTCTTT. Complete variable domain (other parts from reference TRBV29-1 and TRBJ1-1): SAVISQKPSRDICQRGTSLTIQCQVDSQVTMMFWYRQQPGQSLTLIATANQGSEATYESGFVIDKFPISRPNLTFSTLTVSNMSPEDSSIYLCSVVQGTNTEAFFGQGTRLTVV.

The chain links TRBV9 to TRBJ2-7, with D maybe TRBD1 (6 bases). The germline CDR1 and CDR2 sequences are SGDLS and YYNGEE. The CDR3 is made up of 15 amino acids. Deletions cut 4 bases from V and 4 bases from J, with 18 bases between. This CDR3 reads CASSPRLGALYEQYF. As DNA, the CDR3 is TGTGCCAGCAGCCCCCGTTTGGGGGCGCTTTACGAGCAGTACTTC. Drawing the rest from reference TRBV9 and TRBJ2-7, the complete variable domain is DSGVTQTPKHLITATGQRVTLRCSPRSGDLSVYWYQQSLDQGLQFLIQYYNGEERAKGNILERFSAQQFPDLHSELNLSSLELGDSALYFCASSPRLGALYEQYFGPGTRLTVT.

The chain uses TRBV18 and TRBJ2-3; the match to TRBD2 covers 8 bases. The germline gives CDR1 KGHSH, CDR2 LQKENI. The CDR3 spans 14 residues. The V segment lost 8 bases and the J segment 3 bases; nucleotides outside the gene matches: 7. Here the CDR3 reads CASTPREGTDTQYF. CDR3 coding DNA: TGTGCCAGCACCCCTCGGGAGGGAACAGATACGCAGTATTTT.

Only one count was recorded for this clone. CDR3: CASSQGGRYEQYF. CDR3 sequence (DNA): TGTGCCAGCAGCCAAGGTGGCCGGTACGAGCAGTACTTC. The V and J genes are TRBV4-2 and TRBJ2-7, with no clear D. The CDR3 is 13 residues long. CDR1 is LGHNA, CDR2 YNFKEQ, per germline. Between the trimmed V and J ends, which lost 1 base and 4 bases, there was a span of 8 bases.

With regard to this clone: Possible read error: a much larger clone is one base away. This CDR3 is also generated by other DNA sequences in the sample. Written as DNA, the CDR3 is TGTGCCAGCTCACCCGGGACAGGGGATTATGGCTACACCTTC. This gives the protein CASSPGTGDYGYTF. The chain joins TRBV18 to TRBJ1-2; 10 bases are shared with TRBD1. Germline V gives CDR1 KGHSH, CDR2 LQKENI. The J segment lost 5 bases and the V segment lost 3 bases, leaving 3 bases of the junction unmatched. The CDR3 contains 14 residues.

CDR3 in amino acids: CASSEGRQSIPYEQYF. The CDR3 DNA reads TGTGCCAGCAGTGAAGGTCGACAGTCTATTCCCTACGAGCAGTACTTC. The chain employs TRBV6-1 and TRBJ2-7; weak D call: TRBD1 (5 bases). Trimming took off 1 base at V and 2 bases at J, with 15 bases between the two ends. Germline values: CDR1 MNHNS, CDR2 SASEGT. The length of the CDR3 is 16 residues.

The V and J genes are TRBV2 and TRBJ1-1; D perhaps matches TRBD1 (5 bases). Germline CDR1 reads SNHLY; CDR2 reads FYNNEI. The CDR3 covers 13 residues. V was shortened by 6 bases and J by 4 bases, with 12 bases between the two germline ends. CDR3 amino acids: CASSQGRGTEAFF. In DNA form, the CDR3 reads TGTGCCAGCAGCCAGGGAAGGGGCACTGAAGCTTTCTTT.

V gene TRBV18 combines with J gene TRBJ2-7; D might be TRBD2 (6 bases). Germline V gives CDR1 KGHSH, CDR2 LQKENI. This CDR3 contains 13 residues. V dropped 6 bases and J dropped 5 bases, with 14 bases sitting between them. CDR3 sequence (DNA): TGTGCCAGCTCGCAAAGCTCGGGGGACGAGCAGTACTTC. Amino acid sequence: CASSQSSGDEQYF.

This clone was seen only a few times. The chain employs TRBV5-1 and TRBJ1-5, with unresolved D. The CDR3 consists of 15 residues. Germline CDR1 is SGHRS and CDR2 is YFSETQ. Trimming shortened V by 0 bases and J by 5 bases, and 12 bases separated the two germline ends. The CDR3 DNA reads TGCGCCAGCAGCTTGGAGGGCGCCCAGGATCAGCCCCAGCATTTT. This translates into CASSLEGAQDQPQHF.

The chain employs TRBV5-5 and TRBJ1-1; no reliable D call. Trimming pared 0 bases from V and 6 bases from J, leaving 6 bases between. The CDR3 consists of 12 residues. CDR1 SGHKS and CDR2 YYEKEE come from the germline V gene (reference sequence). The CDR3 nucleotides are TGTGCCAGCAGCTTGGGGCGGGCTGAAGCTTTCTTT. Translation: CASSLGRAEAFF. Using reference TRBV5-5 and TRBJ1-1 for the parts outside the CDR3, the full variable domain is DAGVTQSPTHLIKTRGQQVTLRCSPISGHKSVSWYQQVLGQGPQFIFQYYEKEERGRGNFPDRFSARQFPNYSSELNVNALLLGDSALYLCASSLGRAEAFFGQGTRLTVV.

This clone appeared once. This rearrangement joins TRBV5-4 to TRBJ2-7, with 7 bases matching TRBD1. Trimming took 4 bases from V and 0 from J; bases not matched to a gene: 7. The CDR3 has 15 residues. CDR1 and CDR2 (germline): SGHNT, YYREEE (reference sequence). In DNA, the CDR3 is TGTGCCAGCAGCCAAACAGGGGTGAGCTCCTACGAGCAGTACTTC. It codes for CASSQTGVSSYEQYF. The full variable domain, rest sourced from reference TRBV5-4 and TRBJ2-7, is ETGVTQSPTHLIKTRGQQVTLRCSSQSGHNTVSWYQQALGQGPQFIFQYYREEENGRGNFPPRFSGLQFPNYSSELNVNALELDDSALYLCASSQTGVSSYEQYFGPGTRLTVT.